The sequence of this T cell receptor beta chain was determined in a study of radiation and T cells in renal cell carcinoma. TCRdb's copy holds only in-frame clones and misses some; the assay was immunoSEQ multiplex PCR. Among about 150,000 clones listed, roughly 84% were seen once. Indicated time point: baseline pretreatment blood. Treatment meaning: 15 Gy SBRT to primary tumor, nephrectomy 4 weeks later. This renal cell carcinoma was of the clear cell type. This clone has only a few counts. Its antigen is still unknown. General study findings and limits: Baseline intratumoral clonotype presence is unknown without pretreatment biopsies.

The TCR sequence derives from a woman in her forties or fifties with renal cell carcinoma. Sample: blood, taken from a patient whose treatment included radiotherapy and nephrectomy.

CDR3 nucleotides: TGTGCCTGGAGTACTACAGGGTTCACTGAAGCTTTCTTT. Translated: CAWSTTGFTEAFF. The chain has TRBV30 and TRBJ1-1; maybe TRBD1 (6 bases). The V gene lost 2 bases and the J gene lost 4 bases, with 11 bases spanning the gap. From germline, CDR1 is GTSNPN and CDR2 SVGIG (reference sequence). The CDR3 has 13 residues. The variable domain in full, with the rest retrieved from reference TRBV30 and TRBJ1-1, is SQTIHQWPATLVQPVGSPLSLECTVEGTSNPNLYWYRQAAGRGLQLLFYSVGIGQISSEVPQNLSASRPQDRQFILSSKKLLLSDSGFYLCAWSTTGFTEAFFGQGTRLTVV.